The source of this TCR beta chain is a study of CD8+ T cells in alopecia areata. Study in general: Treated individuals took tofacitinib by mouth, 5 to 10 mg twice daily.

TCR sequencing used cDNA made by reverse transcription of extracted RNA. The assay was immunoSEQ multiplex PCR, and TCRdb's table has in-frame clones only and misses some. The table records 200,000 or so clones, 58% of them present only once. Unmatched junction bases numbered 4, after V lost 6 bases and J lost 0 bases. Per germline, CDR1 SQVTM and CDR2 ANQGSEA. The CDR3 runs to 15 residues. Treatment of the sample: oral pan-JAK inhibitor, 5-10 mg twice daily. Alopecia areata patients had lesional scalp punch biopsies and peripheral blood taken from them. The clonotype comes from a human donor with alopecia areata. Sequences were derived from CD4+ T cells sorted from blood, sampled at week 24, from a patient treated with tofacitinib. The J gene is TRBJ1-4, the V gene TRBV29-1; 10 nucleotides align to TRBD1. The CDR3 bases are TGCAGCGTCGGACAGGGGGTTGCAACTAATGAAAAACTGTTTTTT. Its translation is CSVGQGVATNEKLFF. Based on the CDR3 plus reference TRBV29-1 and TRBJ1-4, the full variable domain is SAVISQKPSRDICQRGTSLTIQCQVDSQVTMMFWYRQQPGQSLTLIATANQGSEATYESGFVIDKFPISRPNLTFSTLTVSNMSPEDSSIYLCSVGQGVATNEKLFFGSGTQLSVL.